This T cell receptor (beta chain) was sequenced during a study of blood T cell repertoires in COVID-19. Original analysis: For nucleated cells, counts were estimated from reference gene primer amplification. TCRdb keeps only in-frame clones here, not all; method: immunoSEQ multiplex PCR. V, J and clone size are taken as reported in that table, and D and trimming were inferred from the DNA itself. The repertoire holds about 150,000 clones, with 91% as singletons. The V gene's germline CDR1 is LNHNV and CDR2 YYDKDF (reference sequence). V lost 1 base to trimming and J lost 2 bases, with 21 bases between them. The CDR3 has 18 residues.

The J gene is TRBJ2-7, the V gene TRBV15; D is perhaps TRBD1 (7 bases). The sequence was obtained from a man aged 50 to 60 with acute or convalescent COVID-19. Input material: peripheral blood. The DNA of the CDR3 is TGTGCCACCAGCAGAGGCTTTCAGGGGGGCACTACGCCCTACGAGCAGTACTTC. This gives the protein CATSRGFQGGTTPYEQYF.